The rows below give T cell receptor beta chains drawn from one sample of a study of blood T cell repertoires in COVID-19. Repertoires were generated with immunoSEQ multiplex PCR, while TCRdb's copy carries only in-frame clones and drops some. Among about 210,000 clones listed, around 80% were seen once. Material: peripheral blood. The origin of the receptors is a woman aged 40-49 years with acute or convalescent COVID-19. CDR3s include the opening cysteine and the closing phenylalanine or tryptophan. Each record gives: clone size, V gene, D gene, J gene, CDR3 protein, CDR3 DNA. D genes are given only for firm matches. For some rows the clone size is stated as once, few or many, or as a class when expanded; others skip it.

clone size: once
V gene: TRBV6-1
D gene: NA
J gene: TRBJ2-3
CDR3 protein: CASSERGGRDTQYF
CDR3 DNA: TGTGCCAGCAGTGAACGAGGGGGAAGAGATACGCAGTATTTT

clone size: NA
V gene: TRBV19
D gene: NA
J gene: TRBJ1-5
CDR3 protein: CASSIRSGFGSQPQHF
CDR3 DNA: TGTGCCAGTAGTATACGATCGGGTTTTGGGTCTCAGCCCCAGCATTTT

clone size: once
V gene: TRBV24-1
D gene: TRBD1
J gene: TRBJ1-2
CDR3 protein: CATKGANYGYTF
CDR3 DNA: TGTGCCACCAAGGGGGCCAACTATGGCTACACCTTC

clone size: NA
V gene: TRBV4-3
D gene: NA
J gene: TRBJ1-1
CDR3 protein: CASSQGQGGEEAFF
CDR3 DNA: TGCGCCAGCAGCCAAGGGCAGGGAGGGGAGGAAGCTTTCTTT

clone size: NA
V gene: TRBV2
D gene: NA
J gene: TRBJ2-1
CDR3 protein: CASSAYTRTEQFF
CDR3 DNA: TGTGCCAGCAGTGCGTACACTAGGACTGAGCAGTTCTTC

clone size: NA
V gene: TRBV11-1
D gene: NA
J gene: TRBJ2-1
CDR3 protein: CASSLLHGGAYNEQFF
CDR3 DNA: TGTGCCAGCAGCTTATTACACGGGGGAGCCTACAATGAGCAGTTCTTC

clone size: NA
V gene: TRBV5-1
D gene: TRBD1
J gene: TRBJ2-7
CDR3 protein: CASSWGRQGYEQYF
CDR3 DNA: TGCGCCAGCAGCTGGGGACGACAGGGCTACGAGCAGTACTTC

clone size: NA
V gene: TRBV5-6
D gene: NA
J gene: TRBJ1-4
CDR3 protein: CASSLGLGATNEKLFF
CDR3 DNA: TGTGCCAGCAGCTTAGGTTTGGGGGCGACTAATGAAAAACTGTTTTTT

clone size: NA
V gene: TRBV20-1
D gene: TRBD2
J gene: TRBJ2-1
CDR3 protein: CSASIMELAGRPYNEQFF
CDR3 DNA: TGCAGTGCTAGTATTATGGAGTTAGCGGGGCGGCCCTACAATGAGCAGTTCTTC

clone size: once
V gene: TRBV11-3
D gene: NA
J gene: TRBJ2-3
CDR3 protein: CASSPQGKDTQYF
CDR3 DNA: TGTGCCAGCAGCCCCCAGGGAAAAGATACGCAGTATTTT

clone size: NA
V gene: TRBV9
D gene: NA
J gene: TRBJ1-2
CDR3 protein: CASSASGQPAPNYGYTF
CDR3 DNA: TGTGCCAGCAGCGCGAGCGGACAGCCGGCCCCTAACTATGGCTACACCTTC

clone size: NA
V gene: TRBV7-9
D gene: NA
J gene: TRBJ2-3
CDR3 protein: CASSLYPLGGLNTDTQYF
CDR3 DNA: TGTGCCAGCAGCTTATACCCGCTTGGGGGACTCAACACAGATACGCAGTATTTT

clone size: NA
V gene: TRBV6-6
D gene: TRBD1
J gene: TRBJ1-3
CDR3 protein: CASSRKEGAAGNTIYF
CDR3 DNA: TGTGCCAGCAGTCGGAAGGAGGGGGCGGCTGGAAACACCATATATTTT

clone size: NA
V gene: TRBV19
D gene: TRBD1
J gene: TRBJ1-1
CDR3 protein: CASDPGQGAPIGFGTEAFF
CDR3 DNA: TGTGCCAGCGATCCGGGACAGGGGGCTCCTATCGGTTTTGGCACTGAAGCTTTCTTT

clone size: NA
V gene: TRBV7-2
D gene: NA
J gene: TRBJ2-3
CDR3 protein: CASSPQTSGRDTQYF
CDR3 DNA: TGTGCCAGCAGCCCCCAGACTAGTGGTCGAGATACGCAGTATTTT

clone size: NA
V gene: TRBV5-6
D gene: TRBD1
J gene: TRBJ1-5
CDR3 protein: CASSSGQGYQPQHF
CDR3 DNA: TGTGCCAGCAGCTCGGGACAGGGTTACCAGCCCCAGCATTTT

clone size: NA
V gene: TRBV12-3/TRBV12-4
D gene: NA
J gene: TRBJ1-4
CDR3 protein: CASSWMEGKLFF
CDR3 DNA: TGTGCCAGCAGTTGGATGGAGGGGAAACTGTTTTTT

clone size: few
V gene: TRBV5-1
D gene: TRBD1
J gene: TRBJ1-2
CDR3 protein: CASSLAGVSGQAYGYTF
CDR3 DNA: TGCGCCAGCAGCTTGGCCGGGGTTTCGGGACAGGCCTATGGCTACACCTTC

clone size: NA
V gene: TRBV14
D gene: NA
J gene: TRBJ1-6
CDR3 protein: CASSQVRGSPLHF
CDR3 DNA: TGTGCCAGCAGCCAAGTACGGGGTTCACCCCTCCACTTT

clone size: NA
V gene: TRBV3-1/TRBV3-2
D gene: TRBD2
J gene: TRBJ2-7
CDR3 protein: CASSQVGLAGEQYF
CDR3 DNA: TGTGCCAGCAGCCAAGTAGGTCTAGCGGGCGAGCAGTACTTC

clone size: NA
V gene: TRBV19
D gene: NA
J gene: TRBJ1-2
CDR3 protein: CASSIANRVKYGYTF
CDR3 DNA: TGTGCCAGTAGTATAGCAAACAGGGTGAAGTATGGCTACACCTTC

clone size: NA
V gene: TRBV12-3/TRBV12-4
D gene: NA
J gene: TRBJ2-1
CDR3 protein: CASSQAGYNEQFF
CDR3 DNA: TGTGCCAGCAGTCAAGCGGGCTACAATGAGCAGTTCTTC

clone size: NA
V gene: TRBV18
D gene: NA
J gene: TRBJ2-7
CDR3 protein: CASSPNRDYEQYF
CDR3 DNA: TGTGCCAGCTCACCGAACAGGGACTACGAGCAGTACTTC

clone size: NA
V gene: TRBV13
D gene: TRBD2
J gene: TRBJ2-7
CDR3 protein: CASSLGRPGGGYEQYF
CDR3 DNA: TGTGCCAGCAGCTTAGGCAGGCCAGGCGGGGGGTACGAGCAGTACTTC

clone size: NA
V gene: TRBV29-1
D gene: TRBD2
J gene: TRBJ2-3
CDR3 protein: CSVEALAGSDTDTQYF
CDR3 DNA: TGCAGCGTTGAGGCGCTAGCGGGGTCGGACACAGATACGCAGTATTTT

clone size: NA
V gene: TRBV5-6
D gene: TRBD1
J gene: TRBJ2-5
CDR3 protein: CASSPGTGQGETQYF
CDR3 DNA: TGTGCCAGCAGCCCCGGGACAGGGCAGGGAGAGACCCAGTACTTC

clone size: NA
V gene: TRBV7-2
D gene: TRBD2
J gene: TRBJ2-2
CDR3 protein: CASSQGLAVNTGELFF
CDR3 DNA: TGTGCCAGCAGCCAAGGACTAGCGGTTAACACCGGGGAGCTGTTTTTT

clone size: once
V gene: TRBV6-5
D gene: NA
J gene: TRBJ2-2
CDR3 protein: CASSWDSYTGELFF
CDR3 DNA: TGTGCCAGCAGTTGGGACTCTTACACCGGGGAGCTGTTTTTT

clone size: few
V gene: TRBV18
D gene: TRBD1
J gene: TRBJ2-7
CDR3 protein: CASSQGTGAYEQYF
CDR3 DNA: TGTGCCAGCTCACAGGGGACAGGAGCCTACGAGCAGTACTTC

clone size: NA
V gene: TRBV19
D gene: TRBD2
J gene: TRBJ2-1
CDR3 protein: CASSIQGLAGGFNEQFF
CDR3 DNA: TGTGCCAGTAGTATCCAGGGACTAGCGGGAGGGTTCAATGAGCAGTTCTTC

clone size: NA
V gene: TRBV6-5
D gene: NA
J gene: TRBJ1-1
CDR3 protein: CASNPGSPLNTEAFF
CDR3 DNA: TGTGCCAGCAATCCCGGTTCACCGCTGAACACTGAAGCTTTCTTT

clone size: NA
V gene: TRBV11-3
D gene: NA
J gene: TRBJ2-3
CDR3 protein: CASSLGRATDTQYF
CDR3 DNA: TGTGCCAGCAGCTTGGGCAGGGCGACAGATACGCAGTATTTT

clone size: NA
V gene: TRBV27
D gene: NA
J gene: TRBJ2-5
CDR3 protein: CASSLSSGYGTQYF
CDR3 DNA: TGTGCCAGCAGTTTATCTTCGGGGTATGGGACCCAGTACTTC

clone size: NA
V gene: TRBV6-2/TRBV6-3
D gene: NA
J gene: TRBJ2-2
CDR3 protein: CASSFLRAGELFF
CDR3 DNA: TGTGCCAGCAGTTTTCTCAGGGCCGGGGAGCTGTTTTTT

clone size: NA
V gene: TRBV19
D gene: NA
J gene: TRBJ1-1
CDR3 protein: CASRISRTEAFF
CDR3 DNA: TGTGCCAGTAGGATATCCCGGACTGAAGCTTTCTTT